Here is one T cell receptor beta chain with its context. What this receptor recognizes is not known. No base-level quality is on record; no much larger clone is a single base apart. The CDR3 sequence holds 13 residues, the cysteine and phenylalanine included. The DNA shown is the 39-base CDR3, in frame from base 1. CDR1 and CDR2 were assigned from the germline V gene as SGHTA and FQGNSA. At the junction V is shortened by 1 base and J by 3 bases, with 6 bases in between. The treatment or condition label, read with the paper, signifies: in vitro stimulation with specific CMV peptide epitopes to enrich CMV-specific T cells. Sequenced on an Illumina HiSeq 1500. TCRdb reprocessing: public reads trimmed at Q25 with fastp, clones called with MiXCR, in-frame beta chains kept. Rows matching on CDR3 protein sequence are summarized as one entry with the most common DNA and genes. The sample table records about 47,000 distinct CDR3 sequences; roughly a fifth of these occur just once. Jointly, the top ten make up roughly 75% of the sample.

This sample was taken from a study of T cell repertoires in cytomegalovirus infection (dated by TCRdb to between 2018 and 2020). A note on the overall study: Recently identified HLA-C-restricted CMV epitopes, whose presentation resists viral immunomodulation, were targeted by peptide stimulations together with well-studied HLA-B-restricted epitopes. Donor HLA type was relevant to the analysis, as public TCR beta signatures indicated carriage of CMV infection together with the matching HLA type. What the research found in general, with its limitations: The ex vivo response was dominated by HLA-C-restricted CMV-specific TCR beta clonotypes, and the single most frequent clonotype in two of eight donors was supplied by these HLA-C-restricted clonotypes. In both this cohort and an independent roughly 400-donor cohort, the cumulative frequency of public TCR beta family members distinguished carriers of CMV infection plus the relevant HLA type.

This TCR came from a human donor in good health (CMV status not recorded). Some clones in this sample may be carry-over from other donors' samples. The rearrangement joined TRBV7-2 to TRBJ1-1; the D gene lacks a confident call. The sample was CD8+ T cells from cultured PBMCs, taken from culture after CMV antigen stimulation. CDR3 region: CASSLVRDTEAFF. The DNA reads TGTGCCAGCAGCTTAGTGCGTGACACTGAAGCTTTCTTT.